What follows is one T cell receptor (beta chain) and its context. Its antigen remains unknown. The record originates from a study of CD8+ T cells in alopecia areata. Described treatment: oral pan-JAK inhibitor, 5-10 mg twice daily. Study outcomes and limitations: Scalp clonality and expanded CD8+ clones among the top 100 were significantly decreased by tofacitinib.

Following extraction, RNA underwent reverse transcription to cDNA, which served as the sequencing template. Profiling relied on immunoSEQ multiplex PCR, and the TCRdb table lists in-frame clones only, not all of them. The data hold about 190,000 clones, with 50% to 60% observed a single time. Germline assignment: CDR1 SGHTS and CDR2 YDEGEE. V shed 3 bases and J shed 0 bases, with 17 bases lying between them. The CDR3 covers 17 residues. The chain couples TRBV5-8 to TRBJ2-3, with D tentatively TRBD2 (6 bases). This clonotype was obtained from a human donor with alopecia areata. The sample consisted of CD4+ T cells sorted from blood, taken at week 4, from a patient treated with tofacitinib. CDR3: CASSSGTGITSTDTQYF. DNA of the CDR3: TGTGCCAGCAGCTCCGGGACTGGGATCACTAGCACAGATACGCAGTATTTT.